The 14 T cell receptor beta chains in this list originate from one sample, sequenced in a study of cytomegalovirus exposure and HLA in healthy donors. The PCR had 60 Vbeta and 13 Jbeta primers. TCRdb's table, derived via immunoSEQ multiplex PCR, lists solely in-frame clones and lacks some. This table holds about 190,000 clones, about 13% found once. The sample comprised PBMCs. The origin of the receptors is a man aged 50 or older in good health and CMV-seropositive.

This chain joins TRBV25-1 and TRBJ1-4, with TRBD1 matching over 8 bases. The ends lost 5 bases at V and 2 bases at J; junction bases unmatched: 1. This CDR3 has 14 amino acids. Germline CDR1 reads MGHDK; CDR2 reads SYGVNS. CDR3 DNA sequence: TGTGCCAGCAGTTCAGGGGGCACTAATGAAAAACTGTTTTTT. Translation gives CASSSGGTNEKLFF.

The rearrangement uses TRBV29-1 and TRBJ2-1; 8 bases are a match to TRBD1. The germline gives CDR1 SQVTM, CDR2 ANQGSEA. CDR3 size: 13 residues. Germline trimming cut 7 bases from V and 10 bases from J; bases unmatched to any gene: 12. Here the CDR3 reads CSGKPGQEIEQFF. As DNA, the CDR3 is TGCAGCGGAAAACCGGGACAGGAAATAGAGCAGTTCTTC.

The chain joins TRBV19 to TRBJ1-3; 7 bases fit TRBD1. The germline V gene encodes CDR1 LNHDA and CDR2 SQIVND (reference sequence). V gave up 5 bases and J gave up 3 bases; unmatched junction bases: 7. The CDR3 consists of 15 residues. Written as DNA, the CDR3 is TGTGCCAGTAGTCCGGGACAGAAATTTGGAAACACCATATATTTT. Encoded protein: CASSPGQKFGNTIYF.

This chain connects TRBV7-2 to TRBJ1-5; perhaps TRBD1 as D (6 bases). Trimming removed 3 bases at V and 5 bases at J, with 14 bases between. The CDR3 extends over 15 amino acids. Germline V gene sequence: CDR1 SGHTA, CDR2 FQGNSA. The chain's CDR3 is CASSLPGRGDQPQHF. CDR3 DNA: TGTGCCAGCAGCTTGCCGGGCAGGGGAGATCAGCCCCAGCATTTT.

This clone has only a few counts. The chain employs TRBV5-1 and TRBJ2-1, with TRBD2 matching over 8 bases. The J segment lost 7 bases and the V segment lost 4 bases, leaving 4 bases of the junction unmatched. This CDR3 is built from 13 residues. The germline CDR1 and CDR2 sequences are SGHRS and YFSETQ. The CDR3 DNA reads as TGCGCCAGCAGCCCGGGGGGGATGAATGAGCAGTTCTTC. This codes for CASSPGGMNEQFF.

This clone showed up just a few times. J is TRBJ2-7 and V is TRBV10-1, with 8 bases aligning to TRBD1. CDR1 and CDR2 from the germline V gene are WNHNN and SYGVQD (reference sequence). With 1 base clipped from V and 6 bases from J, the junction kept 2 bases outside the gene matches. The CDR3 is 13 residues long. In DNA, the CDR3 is TGCGCCAGCAGTGAGTACAGGGGGTCCGAGCAGTACGTC. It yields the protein CASSEYRGSEQYV.

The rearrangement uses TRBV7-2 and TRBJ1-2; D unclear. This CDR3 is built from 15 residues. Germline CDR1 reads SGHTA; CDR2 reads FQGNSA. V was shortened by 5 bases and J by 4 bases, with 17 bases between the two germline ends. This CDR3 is CASSRWVAEGYGYTF. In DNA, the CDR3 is TGTGCCAGCAGCCGCTGGGTCGCGGAGGGCTATGGCTACACCTTC.

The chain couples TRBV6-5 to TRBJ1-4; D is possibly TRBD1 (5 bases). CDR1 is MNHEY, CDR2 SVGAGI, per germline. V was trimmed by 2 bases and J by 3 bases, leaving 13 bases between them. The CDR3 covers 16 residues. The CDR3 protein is CASSYSAPGANEKLFF. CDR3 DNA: TGTGCCAGCAGTTACAGTGCTCCGGGGGCTAATGAAAAACTGTTTTTT.

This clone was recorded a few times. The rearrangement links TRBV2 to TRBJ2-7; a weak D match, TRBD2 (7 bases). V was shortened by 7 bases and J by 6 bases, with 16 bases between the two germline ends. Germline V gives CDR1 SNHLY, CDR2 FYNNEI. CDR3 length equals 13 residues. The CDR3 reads CASTNGGRGEQYF. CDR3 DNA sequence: TGTGCCAGCACGAACGGGGGGCGGGGCGAGCAGTACTTC.

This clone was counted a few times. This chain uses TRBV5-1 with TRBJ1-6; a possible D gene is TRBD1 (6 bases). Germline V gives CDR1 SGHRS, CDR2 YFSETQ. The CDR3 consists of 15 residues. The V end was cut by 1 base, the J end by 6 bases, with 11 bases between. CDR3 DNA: TGCGCCAGCAGCTTGCGGGACAAAACTAATTCACCCCTCCACTTT. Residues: CASSLRDKTNSPLHF. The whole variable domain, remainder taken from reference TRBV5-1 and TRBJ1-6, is KAGVTQTPRYLIKTRGQQVTLSCSPISGHRSVSWYQQTPGQGLQFLFEYFSETQRNKGNFPGRFSGRQFSNSRSEMNVSTLELGDSALYLCASSLRDKTNSPLHFGNGTRLTVT.

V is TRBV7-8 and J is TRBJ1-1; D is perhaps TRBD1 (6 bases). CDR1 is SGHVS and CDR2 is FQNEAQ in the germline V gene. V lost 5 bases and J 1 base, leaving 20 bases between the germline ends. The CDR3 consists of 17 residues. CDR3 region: CASSPGGGARGNTEAFF. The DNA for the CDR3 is TGTGCCAGCAGCCCCGGAGGGGGGGCCAGGGGGAACACTGAAGCTTTCTTT.

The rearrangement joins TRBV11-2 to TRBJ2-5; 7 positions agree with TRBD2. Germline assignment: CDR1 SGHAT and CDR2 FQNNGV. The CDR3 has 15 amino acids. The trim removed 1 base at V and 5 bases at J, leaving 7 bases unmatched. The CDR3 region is CASSLAGGRGETQYF. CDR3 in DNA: TGTGCCAGCAGCTTAGCGGGGGGACGGGGTGAGACCCAGTACTTC.

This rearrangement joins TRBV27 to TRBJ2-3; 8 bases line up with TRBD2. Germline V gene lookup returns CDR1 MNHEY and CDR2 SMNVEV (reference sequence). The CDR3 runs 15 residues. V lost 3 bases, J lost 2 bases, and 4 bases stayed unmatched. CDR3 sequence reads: CASSFLGGATDTQYF. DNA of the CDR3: TGTGCCAGCAGTTTTCTCGGGGGGGCCACAGATACGCAGTATTTT.

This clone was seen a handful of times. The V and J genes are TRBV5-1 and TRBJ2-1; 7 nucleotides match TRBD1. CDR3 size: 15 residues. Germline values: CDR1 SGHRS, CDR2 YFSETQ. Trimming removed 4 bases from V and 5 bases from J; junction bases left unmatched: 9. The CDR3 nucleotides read TGCGCCAGCAGCCCCCCGACAGGGACGCACAATGAGCAGTTCTTC. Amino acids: CASSPPTGTHNEQFF. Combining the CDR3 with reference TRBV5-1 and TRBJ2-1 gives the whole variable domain KAGVTQTPRYLIKTRGQQVTLSCSPISGHRSVSWYQQTPGQGLQFLFEYFSETQRNKGNFPGRFSGRQFSNSRSEMNVSTLELGDSALYLCASSPPTGTHNEQFFGPGTRLTVL.